This T cell receptor beta chain was sequenced during a study of blood T cell repertoires in COVID-19. Looking at the study overall: Samples came from the United States, Italy and Spain, spanning acute and convalescent COVID-19. T cells, B-cell-depleted T cells, or PBMCs provided the cDNA or gDNA that served as material.

In its sample, this clone was seen once. The ends lost 7 bases at V and 7 bases at J; junction bases unmatched: 5. CDR3 length: 13 residues. Germline V gene data show CDR1 as LGHDT and CDR2 as YNNKEL (reference sequence). Per the original methods: Amplification from reference gene primers served as the basis for estimated nucleated cell counts. Using immunoSEQ multiplex PCR, the repertoire was profiled, and TCRdb retains in-frame clones only, with some absent. V, J and clone size are taken as reported in that table, and D and trimming were inferred from the DNA itself. This table holds 89,000 or so clones, approximately 86% found once.

V and J are TRBV3-1 (or the pseudogene TRBV3-2) and TRBJ2-2; TRBD1 aligns across 8 bases. The receptor's source is a human donor in a cohort sampled during active COVID-19. Sequencing used peripheral blood. The CDR3 bases are TGTGCCAGCACACTAGACAGGGGCGGGGAGCTGTTTTTT. This encodes CASTLDRGGELFF.